Here is one T cell receptor (beta chain) with its context. Documented time point: patch test 3, about 24 weeks after DPC sensitization. Treatment given: therapeutic diphenylcyclopropenone sensitization with weekly scalp DPC. The sample originates from a study of human T cells and chemical hapten exposure. TCRdb redid the calling of the RACE reads with MiXCR, one entry per CDR3 protein. This table holds about 170,000 distinct CDR3 sequences, 28% found once. CDR3 size: 15 residues. With 4 bases clipped from V and 12 bases from J, the junction kept 14 bases outside the gene matches. Germline assignment: CDR1 SGHTA and CDR2 FQGTGA.

The sequence was collected from a woman under 30 with alopecia areata. Some clones in this sample may be carry-over from other donors' samples. The starting material was whole blood, obtained in connection with sensitization to the hapten diphenylcyclopropenone (DPC). The rearrangement links TRBV7-3 to TRBJ2-1; TRBD1 matches at 8 bases. The CDR3 loop is CASSSPGQGAERQFF. The CDR3 DNA follows: TGTGCCAGCAGCTCTCCTGGACAGGGAGCCGAACGGCAGTTCTTC. Filled out from reference TRBV7-3 and TRBJ2-1, the complete variable domain reads GAGVSQTPSNKVTEKGKYVELRCDPISGHTALYWYRQSLGQGPEFLIYFQGTGAADDSGLPNDRFFAVRPEGSVSTLKIQRTERGDSAVYLCASSSPGQGAERQFFGPGTRLTVL.